The sequence of this T cell receptor beta chain was determined in a study of control samples from healthy donors and cancer patients. Data came from immunoSEQ multiplex PCR; TCRdb stores just in-frame clones and leaves some out. Among approximately 70,000 clones listed, 90% were seen once. Germline V gene lookup returns CDR1 MNHNY and CDR2 SVGAGI (reference sequence). The CDR3 has 11 amino acids. Trimming left V 6 bases short and J 6 bases short, with 6 bases between. This receptor was taken from a woman between 45 and 65 years old with colorectal cancer. Sample: PBMCs. V is TRBV6-6 and J is TRBJ2-4; no clear D. CDR3 loop: CASSQTNIQYF. The CDR3 coding sequence is TGTGCCAGCAGCCAAACAAACATTCAGTACTTC.